A single sample is the source of the 23 T cell receptor beta chains below, sequenced in a study of regulatory T cells in long-lasting Graves disease. The time point is: newly diagnosed GD, antithyroid drugs for less than 3 months. RNA from PBMCs was the source of the TCR library. Combining iRepertoire HTBI primers with Arm-PCR of CDR3 regions, the authors built TCR beta libraries. TCRdb itself ran the multiplex PCR reads through MiXCR, one entry per CDR3 protein. The sample carries 510,000 or so distinct CDR3 sequences, around 12% recorded once. These sequences were also reported in another study, on T cells in Graves' hyperthyroidism and ophthalmopathy.

This specimen consisted of peripheral blood mononuclear cells (PBMCs), obtained at new diagnosis, from a patient treated with antithyroid drugs. The receptor source for this set is a woman in her 30s with Graves disease.

A remark on this clonotype: A much larger clone differs from this one at a single base, so this may be a read error. The chain recombines TRBV3-1 with TRBJ2-3, with 8 bases aligning to TRBD1. The CDR3 runs 13 residues. The V gene's germline CDR1 is LGHDT and CDR2 YNNKEL (reference sequence). CDR3 in amino acids: CASSRGTGYEQSF. The CDR3 DNA is TGTGCCAGCAGCCGCGGGACAGGTTACGAGCAGTCCTTC.

This clonotype has a count of ten or more. The genes are TRBV18 and TRBJ2-1; 14 bases map to TRBD2. After removal of 0 bases from V and 5 bases from J, the junction contained 3 bases not matched to a gene. The CDR3 totals 17 residues. CDR1 and CDR2 from the germline V gene are KGHSH and LQKENI. Here the CDR3 reads CASSPPTSGRANNEQFF. The CDR3 coding sequence is TGTGCCAGCTCACCACCGACTAGCGGGAGGGCAAACAATGAGCAGTTCTTC.

This clonotype was detected only once. A clone one base away is much larger, so this may be a read error. The chain uses TRBV6-2 or TRBV6-3 and TRBJ2-7, with D uncertain. V was trimmed by 0 bases and J by 5 bases, leaving 11 bases between them. This CDR3 has 14 amino acids. Germline CDR1 and CDR2: MNHEY and SVGEGT. The CDR3 region is CASSYSLSHDEQYF. The CDR3 coding sequence is TGTGCCAGCAGTTACTCTTTAAGTCACGACGAGCAGTACTTC.

This clonotype occurred many times. V and J are TRBV12-3 or TRBV12-4 and TRBJ2-5; no definite D call. CDR3 length: 13 amino acids. V dropped 0 bases and J dropped 2 bases, with 4 bases sitting between them. CDR3 in amino acids: CASSLAPQETQYF. The CDR3 DNA reads as TGTGCCAGCAGTTTAGCGCCACAAGAGACCCAGTACTTC.

This clonotype was observed at least ten times. The CDR3 loop is CASSQALGAAHNEQFF. In DNA, the CDR3 is TGTGCCAGCAGCCAAGCCTTAGGAGCCGCCCACAATGAGCAGTTCTTC. The rearrangement joins TRBV14 to TRBJ2-1; D is ambiguous. The CDR3 has 16 amino acids. The germline V gene has CDR1 SGHDN and CDR2 FVKESK. The V gene lost 1 base and the J gene lost 5 bases, with 15 bases spanning the gap.

This clonotype was observed many times. The chain carries TRBV6-5 and TRBJ2-1; D not certain. The V end lost 2 bases, the J end lost 4 bases, and 6 bases lay between the germline ends. The germline CDR1 and CDR2 sequences are MNHEY and SVGAGI. The CDR3 is 13 residues long. This CDR3 is CASSYAQYNEQFF. The CDR3, as DNA: TGTGCCAGCAGTTACGCCCAGTACAATGAGCAGTTCTTC.

The chain joins TRBV20-1 to TRBJ2-3; TRBD2 might be the D (5 bases). Germline V CDR1 and CDR2: DFQATT, SNEGSKA (reference sequence). The CDR3 is made up of 15 amino acids. Trimming took 0 bases from V and 6 from J, leaving 16 bases between them. CDR3 DNA: TGCAGTGCTAGAGATTACCATAGGCCGGGGGATACGCAGTATTTT. Protein product: CSARDYHRPGDTQYF.

In this sample, this clonotype turned up many times. V gene TRBV6-1 combines with J gene TRBJ1-1, with 7 bases aligning to TRBD1. This CDR3 is built from 14 residues. V lost 6 bases, J lost 0 bases, and 4 bases stayed unmatched. Germline CDR1 is MNHNS and CDR2 is SASEGT. The CDR3 DNA follows: TGTGCCAGCAGGAGGGACAGTATGAACACTGAAGCTTTCTTT. This encodes CASRRDSMNTEAFF.

The chain joins TRBV3-1 to TRBJ2-7, with TRBD2 matching over 10 bases. The V and J ends lost 1 base and 11 bases, in that order; junction bases with no gene match: 5. CDR3 length equals 13 residues. The germline V gene has CDR1 LGHDT and CDR2 YNNKEL (reference sequence). CDR3 in DNA: TGTGCCAGCAGCCAAGTGCTAGCGGGAGTGAAGTACTTC. Amino acids: CASSQVLAGVKYF.

This clonotype was counted ten times or more. The rearrangement joins TRBV11-2 to TRBJ2-1; no clear D. Trimming pared 5 bases from V and 4 bases from J, leaving 15 bases between. Germline CDR1 is SGHAT and CDR2 is FQNNGV. CDR3 length: 15 amino acids. This CDR3 is CASSHRSGWYNEQFF. The CDR3 nucleotides are TGTGCCAGCAGCCACCGTTCTGGTTGGTACAATGAGCAGTTCTTC.

This clonotype was counted between two and nine times. Just one base apart from a much larger clone, this may be a read error. This chain links TRBV3-1 with TRBJ2-1; 8 bases match TRBD2. The length of the CDR3 is 16 residues. Per the germline V gene, CDR1 is LGHDT and CDR2 is YNNKEL (reference sequence). V lost 4 bases and J lost 5; bases outside the gene matches: 10. The CDR3 protein is CASSPLAGSTHNEQFF. The CDR3 nucleotides read TGTGCCAGCAGCCCGTTAGCGGGGTCAACCCACAATGAGCAGTTCTTC.

This clonotype has a count of ten or more. The chain carries TRBV28 and TRBJ2-5, with no clear D. Germline assignment: CDR1 MDHEN and CDR2 SYDVKM. There are 13 residues in the CDR3. V was pared by 2 bases and J by 2 bases, with 6 bases between. The CDR3 sequence is CASSLVLQETQYF. The CDR3 coding sequence is TGTGCCAGCAGTTTAGTCCTTCAAGAGACCCAGTACTTC.

In its sample, this clonotype was seen many times. The rearrangement links TRBV28 to TRBJ2-3; D is possibly TRBD1 (5 bases). Germline V lookup: CDR1 MDHEN, CDR2 SYDVKM. The CDR3 contains 12 residues. V was trimmed by 6 bases and J by 11 bases, leaving 15 bases between them. CDR3 amino acids: CASRAQGGWQYF. CDR3 DNA sequence: TGTGCCAGCAGGGCTCAGGGTGGGTGGCAGTATTTT.

This clonotype was counted many times. The chain uses TRBV7-2 and TRBJ1-2; 9 bases are shared with TRBD1. The CDR3 consists of 16 residues. Germline lookup yields CDR1 SGHTA and CDR2 FQGNSA. V was clipped by 6 bases and J by 4 bases; unmatched bases: 12. CDR3 bases: TGTGCCAGCAGTCGAGACCCGGGACAGGGTACCTATGGCTACACCTTC. Translating gives CASSRDPGQGTYGYTF. Looking up the rest from reference TRBV7-2 and TRBJ1-2 gives the full variable domain: GAGVSQSPSNKVTEKGKDVELRCDPISGHTALYWYRQSLGQGLEFLIYFQGNSAPDKSGLPSDRFSAERTGGSVSTLTIQRTQQEDSAVYLCASSRDPGQGTYGYTFGSGTRLTVV.

The chain employs TRBV10-3 and TRBJ1-3; D remains ambiguous. The CDR3 is made up of 13 amino acids. Germline values: CDR1 ENHRY, CDR2 SYGVKD. V was pared by 8 bases and J by 0 bases, with 8 bases between. The DNA for the CDR3 is TGTGCCATCGGAGACAACTCTGGAAACACCATATATTTT. The encoded protein is CAIGDNSGNTIYF.

The table lists this clonotype with many counts. The chain carries TRBV7-3 and TRBJ2-3; 12 bases align to TRBD2. Germline V gene lookup returns CDR1 SGHTA and CDR2 FQGTGA. The CDR3 spans 16 residues. Trimming at V came to 4 bases and at J to 3 bases, leaving 5 bases not matched to a gene. The CDR3 coding sequence is TGTGCCAGCAGCTCTACAGGACTAGCGGGAACAGATACGCAGTATTTT. Translating gives CASSSTGLAGTDTQYF.

This clonotype was observed once. One base away lies a much larger clone, so this may be a sequencing read error. This rearrangement joins TRBV6-1 to TRBJ2-7; 8 bases line up with TRBD1. The CDR3 spans 14 residues. Per the germline V gene, CDR1 is MNHNS and CDR2 is SASEGT. The V and J ends lost 3 bases and 3 bases, in that order; junction bases with no gene match: 4. Written as DNA, the CDR3 is TGTGCCAGCAGTGACCGGGACAGGCGCTACGAGCAGTACTTC. Residues: CASSDRDRRYEQYF.

This clonotype was counted at least ten times. V is TRBV10-1 and J is TRBJ2-3; 8 bases fit TRBD1. Losses at the gene ends were 8 bases for V and 1 base for J; bases not matched to a gene: 5. The CDR3 spans 14 residues. Germline V gives CDR1 WNHNN, CDR2 SYGVQD (reference sequence). CDR3 sequence (DNA): TGCGCCAGCGGGGTGGACAGGGGCACAGATACGCAGTATTTT. This translates into CASGVDRGTDTQYF.

This clonotype was counted many times. The V call is TRBV11-2, the J call TRBJ2-1; 8 nucleotides line up with TRBD1. Germline CDR1 is SGHAT and CDR2 is FQNNGV. The trim removed 5 bases at V and 1 base at J, leaving 10 bases unmatched. The CDR3 contains 17 residues. CDR3 in amino acids: CASSPMTGARSYNEQFF. CDR3 DNA: TGTGCCAGCAGCCCGATGACAGGGGCTAGGTCCTACAATGAGCAGTTCTTC.

This clonotype was recorded many times. This chain links TRBV27 with TRBJ1-2; 10 bases map to TRBD1. Unmatched junction bases numbered 11, after V lost 5 bases and J lost 2 bases. Germline CDR1 is MNHEY and CDR2 is SMNVEV (reference sequence). There are 17 residues in the CDR3. The CDR3 sequence is CASSHGQGGPRNYGYTF. The CDR3 nucleotides read TGTGCCAGCAGTCACGGACAGGGGGGCCCCCGAAACTATGGCTACACCTTC.

There are a few counts of this clonotype. The chain employs TRBV13 and TRBJ1-2; 7 nucleotides align to TRBD1. Germline V gene sequence: CDR1 PRHDT, CDR2 FYEKMQ (reference sequence). The V segment lost 1 base and the J segment 4 bases; nucleotides outside the gene matches: 3. There are 14 residues in the CDR3. The CDR3 loop reads CASSLDGTAYGYTF. CDR3 DNA: TGTGCCAGCAGCTTAGATGGGACAGCCTATGGCTACACCTTC. Full variable domain (rest looked up from reference TRBV13 and TRBJ1-2): AAGVIQSPRHLIKEKRETATLKCYPIPRHDTVYWYQQGPGQDPQFLISFYEKMQSDKGSIPDRFSAQQFSDYHSELNMSSLELGDSALYFCASSLDGTAYGYTFGSGTRLTVV.

The rearrangement links TRBV29-1 to TRBJ2-7; 10 bases agree with TRBD1. J was trimmed by 2 bases and V by 7 bases; bases with no gene match: 8. The CDR3 is 14 amino acids. Germline CDR1 reads SQVTM; CDR2 reads ANQGSEA. CDR3 sequence (DNA): TGCAGCGCGGGACAGGGGATCGGGACCTACGAGCAGTACTTC. It specifies CSAGQGIGTYEQYF.

The sample holds many counts of this clonotype. The rearrangement uses TRBV19 and TRBJ2-3; D is perhaps TRBD2 (5 bases). Between the trimmed V and J ends, which lost 3 bases and 4 bases, there was a span of 14 bases. CDR1 is LNHDA, CDR2 SQIVND, per germline (reference sequence). The CDR3 spans 15 residues. The CDR3 loop reads CASSISGAGPDTQYF. The CDR3 bases are TGTGCCAGTAGTATCAGCGGAGCCGGACCAGATACGCAGTATTTT.